This entry is about one T cell receptor beta chain. This sample was included in a study of T cells of healthy individuals. This CDR3 region has 16 residues. CDR1 and CDR2 from the germline V gene are KGHDR and SFDVKD. The V gene lost 2 bases and the J gene lost 3 bases, with 13 bases spanning the gap. TCRdb re-analysed the 5' RACE reads in MiXCR, keeping a single row per CDR3 protein. Altogether tens of thousands of distinct CDR3 sequences are present, 5% being singletons, with the ten largest covering roughly 7.1%. The clonotype originates from a female donor in good health. The chain links TRBV24-1 to TRBJ1-5; possibly TRBD1 for D (5 bases). CDR3 amino acids: CATSDSLKGPNQPQHF. In DNA form, the CDR3 reads TGTGCCACCAGTGATTCCCTGAAGGGACCCAATCAGCCCCAGCATTTT.